The TCR beta chain under discussion was sequenced for a study of PD-L1 blockade in urothelial cancer. Study-wide background: Male patients with bladder-origin urothelial cancer numbered about 90% of the 29.

Profiled with immunoSEQ multiplex PCR; TCRdb holds only in-frame clones, not every one. The repertoire holds about 76,000 clones, with approximately 90% as singletons. Time point reported: peripheral blood 6 weeks after treatment start. Trimming took 1 base from V and 6 from J, leaving 10 bases between them. The CDR3 runs to 14 residues. CDR1 is SEHNR, CDR2 FQNEAQ, per germline (reference sequence). This sequence was found in an elderly woman with urothelial cancer. Sequencing used PBMCs, obtained around atezolizumab (anti-PD-L1) treatment. The chain couples TRBV7-9 to TRBJ2-1; maybe TRBD1 (6 bases). For the CDR3, the DNA is TGTGCCAGCAGCTTAGTAGGGGGAAGCAATGAGCAGTTCTTC. Translation gives CASSLVGGSNEQFF.